This entry concerns a single T cell receptor (beta chain). What it binds is not known. This entry belongs to a study of cytomegalovirus exposure and HLA in healthy donors. The trim removed 2 bases at V and 1 base at J, leaving 7 bases unmatched. The CDR3 has 17 amino acids. CDR1 is SGDLS and CDR2 is YYNGEE in the germline V gene. Findings and limits, study-wide: Associated with cytomegalovirus, according to the listing, were 150 to 200 TCR beta chains. TCR beta V- and J-gene trimming was later associated with a missense DCLRE1C variant.

It was with 60 Vbeta and 13 Jbeta primers that the PCR ran. Per the original data handling: A later analysis tallied approximately 87 million unique TCR beta chains, about 9.9 million of them shared. The assay was immunoSEQ multiplex PCR, and TCRdb's table has in-frame clones only and misses some. That table furnishes V, J and clone size, whereas the DNA furnished D and trimming. This table has about 160,000 clones, 79% appearing once. Source material: PBMCs. This receptor was taken from a man between 40 and 49 years old in good health and CMV-seronegative. The chain couples TRBV9 to TRBJ2-5; 11 nucleotides line up with TRBD2. CDR3 coding DNA: TGTGCCAGCAGCGTGGGGCTAGCGGGAGGCACCCAAGAGACCCAGTACTTC. Its protein is CASSVGLAGGTQETQYF.